This TCR beta chain was retrieved from a study of molecular identifiers for immune sequencing clone quantification. Study in general: Sequencing covered four of five parts into which replicate RNA from around 20,000 or 100,000 naive CD8 cells was split.

The V segment lost 2 bases and the J segment 4 bases; nucleotides outside the gene matches: 6. The CDR3 runs 15 residues. The germline V gene encodes CDR1 SQVTM and CDR2 ANQGSEA. Sorted cell numbers of roughly 20,000 to 1,000,000, with 10%, 30% or 50% RNA, served as input for naive CD8 libraries. A CD8+CD4-CCR7+CD45RA+ gate was used to sort naive CD8 T cells. For bulk TCR libraries, previously described methods and listed TCR primers were used. TCRdb processed the PCR reads anew with MiXCR; each CDR3 protein has one entry. The sample lists tens of thousands of distinct CDR3 sequences; about 19% were seen once. Relative to its sample, this clonotype is medium-sized.

The receptor comes from a human donor in good health. Some libraries in this study had Jurkat cell RNA spiked in. The sample taken for sequencing was naive CD8+ T cells from blood, with Jurkat cell RNA spiked in. Specified subset: FACS-sorted CD8+CD4-CCR7+CD45RA+ naive T cells. This chain uses TRBV29-1 with TRBJ2-3; 10 bases fit TRBD2. CDR3 in amino acids: CSVESPAGGSDTQYF. DNA of the CDR3: TGCAGCGTTGAAAGTCCAGCGGGAGGGTCAGATACGCAGTATTTT.